This TCR beta chain came from a study of blood T cell repertoires in COVID-19. The wider study: Donors in the United States, Italy and Spain gave samples during acute or convalescent COVID-19. PBMCs, B-cell-depleted T cells, or T cells provided the cDNA or gDNA that made up the material.

In the study's own analysis: Scientists estimated how many nucleated cells there were by amplifying reference gene primers. Here immunoSEQ multiplex PCR was the method, and the copy in TCRdb shows in-frame clones only, minus some. That table supplies the V and J calls and clone size; D and trimming were determined from the DNA. In the table there are 90,000 to 150,000 clones, 85% to 90% of which are singletons. This CDR3 has 14 amino acids. Germline V gene lookup returns CDR1 MRHNA and CDR2 SNTAGT. Trimming pared 5 bases from V and 7 bases from J, leaving 15 bases between. The sequencing sample was made of peripheral blood. The rearrangement links TRBV6-4 to TRBJ2-1; possible D gene TRBD1, 5 bases. This receptor was taken from a man at least 80 years old with acute or convalescent COVID-19. The CDR3 region has the DNA TGTGCCAGCAGTAGTAGGGCAGGGTTGAATGAGCAGTTCTTC. This codes for CASSSRAGLNEQFF.